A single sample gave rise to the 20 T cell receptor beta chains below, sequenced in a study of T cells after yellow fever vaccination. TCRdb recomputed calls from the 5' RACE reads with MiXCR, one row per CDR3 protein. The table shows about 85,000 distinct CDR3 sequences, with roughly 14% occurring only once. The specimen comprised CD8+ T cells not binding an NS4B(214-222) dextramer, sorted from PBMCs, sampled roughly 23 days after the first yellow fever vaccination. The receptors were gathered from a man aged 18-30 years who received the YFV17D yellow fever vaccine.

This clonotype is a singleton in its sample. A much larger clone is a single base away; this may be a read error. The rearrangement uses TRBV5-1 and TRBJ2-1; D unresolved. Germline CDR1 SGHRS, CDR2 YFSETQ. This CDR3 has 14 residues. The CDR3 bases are TGCGCCTGCAGCTTTGAAAGCTCCTACAATGAGCAGTTCTTC. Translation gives CACSFESSYNEQFF. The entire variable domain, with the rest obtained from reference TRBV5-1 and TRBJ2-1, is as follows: KAGVTQTPRYLIKTRGQQVTLSCSPISGHRSVSWYQQTPGQGLQFLFEYFSETQRNKGNFPGRFSGRQFSNSRSEMNVSTLELGDSALYLCACSFESSYNEQFFGPGTRLTVL.

The CDR3 spells CAISRGAFSSGNTIYF. In DNA form, the CDR3 reads TGTGCCATCAGCCGGGGGGCCTTTTCCTCTGGAAACACCATATATTTT. V and J are TRBV10-3 and TRBJ1-3; D perhaps matches TRBD1 (6 bases). V was shortened by 6 bases and J by 0 bases, with 15 bases between the two germline ends. Germline assignment: CDR1 ENHRY and CDR2 SYGVKD. CDR3 length equals 16 residues.

CDR3: CASSAGGGELFF. CDR3 DNA sequence: TGTGCCAGCAGCGCCGGAGGGGGGGAGCTGTTTTTT. V is TRBV9 and J is TRBJ2-2; possibly TRBD2 for D (6 bases). There are 12 residues in the CDR3. The germline V and J ends were trimmed by 3 bases and 8 bases, with 8 bases remaining between them. In germline, CDR1 is SGDLS, CDR2 YYNGEE.

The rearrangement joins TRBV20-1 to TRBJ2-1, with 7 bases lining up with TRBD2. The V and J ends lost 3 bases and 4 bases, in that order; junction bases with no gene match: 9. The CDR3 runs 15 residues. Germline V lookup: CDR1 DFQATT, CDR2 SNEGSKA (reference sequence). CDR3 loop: CSARGSGVVYNEQFF. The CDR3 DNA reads TGCAGTGCTAGGGGGAGCGGGGTTGTTTACAATGAGCAGTTCTTC.

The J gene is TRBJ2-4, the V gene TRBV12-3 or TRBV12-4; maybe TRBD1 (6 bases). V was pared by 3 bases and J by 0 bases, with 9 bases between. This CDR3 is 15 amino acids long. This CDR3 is CASSFEGEAKNIQYF. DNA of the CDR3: TGTGCCAGCAGTTTTGAGGGGGAAGCCAAAAACATTCAGTACTTC.

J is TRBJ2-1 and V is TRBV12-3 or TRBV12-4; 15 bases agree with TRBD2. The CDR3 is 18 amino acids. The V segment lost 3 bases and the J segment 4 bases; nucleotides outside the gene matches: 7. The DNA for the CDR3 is TGTGCCAGCAGTTTCCCAAGGGGGACTAGCGGGGGGTACAATGAGCAGTTCTTC. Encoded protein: CASSFPRGTSGGYNEQFF.

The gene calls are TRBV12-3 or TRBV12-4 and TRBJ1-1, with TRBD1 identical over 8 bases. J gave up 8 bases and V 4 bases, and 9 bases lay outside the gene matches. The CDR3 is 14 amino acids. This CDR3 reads CASSYTGGRKEAFF. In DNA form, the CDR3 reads TGTGCCAGCAGTTATACAGGGGGACGAAAGGAAGCTTTCTTT.

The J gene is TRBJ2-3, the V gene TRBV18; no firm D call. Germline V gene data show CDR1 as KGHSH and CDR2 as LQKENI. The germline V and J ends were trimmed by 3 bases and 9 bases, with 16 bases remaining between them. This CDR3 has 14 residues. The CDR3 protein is CASSPEDTTDTQYF. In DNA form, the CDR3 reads TGTGCCAGCTCACCCGAGGATACTACTGACACGCAGTATTTT.

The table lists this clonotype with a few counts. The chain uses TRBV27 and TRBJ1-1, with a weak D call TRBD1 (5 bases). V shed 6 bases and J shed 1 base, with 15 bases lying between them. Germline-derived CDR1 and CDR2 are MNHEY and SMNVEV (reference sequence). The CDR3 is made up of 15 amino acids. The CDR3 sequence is CASSRTLGENTEAFF. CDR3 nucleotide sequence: TGTGCCAGCAGCCGGACGTTGGGGGAGAACACTGAAGCTTTCTTT.

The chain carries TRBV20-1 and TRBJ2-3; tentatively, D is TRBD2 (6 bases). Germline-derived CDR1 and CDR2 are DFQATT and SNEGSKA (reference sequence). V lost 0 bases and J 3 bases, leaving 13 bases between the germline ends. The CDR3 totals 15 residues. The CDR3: CSARDARGSTDTQYF. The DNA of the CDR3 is TGCAGTGCTAGAGATGCACGGGGGTCAACAGATACGCAGTATTTT.

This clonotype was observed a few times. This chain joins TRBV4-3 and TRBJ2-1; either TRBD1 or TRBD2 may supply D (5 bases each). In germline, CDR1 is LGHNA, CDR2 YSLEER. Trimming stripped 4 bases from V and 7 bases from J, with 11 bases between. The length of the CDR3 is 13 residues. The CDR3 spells CASSPYEGNEQFF. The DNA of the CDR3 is TGCGCCAGCAGCCCGTACGAGGGGAATGAGCAGTTCTTC.

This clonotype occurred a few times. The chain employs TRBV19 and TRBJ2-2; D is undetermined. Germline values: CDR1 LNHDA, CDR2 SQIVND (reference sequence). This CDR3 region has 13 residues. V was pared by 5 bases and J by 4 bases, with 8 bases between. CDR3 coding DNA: TGTGCCAGTAGTTTCGTAGGCACCGGGGAGCTGTTTTTT. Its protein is CASSFVGTGELFF. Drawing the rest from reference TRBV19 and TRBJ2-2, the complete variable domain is DGGITQSPKYLFRKEGQNVTLSCEQNLNHDAMYWYRQDPGQGLRLIYYSQIVNDFQKGDIAEGYSVSREKKESFPLTVTSAQKNPTAFYLCASSFVGTGELFFGEGSRLTVL.

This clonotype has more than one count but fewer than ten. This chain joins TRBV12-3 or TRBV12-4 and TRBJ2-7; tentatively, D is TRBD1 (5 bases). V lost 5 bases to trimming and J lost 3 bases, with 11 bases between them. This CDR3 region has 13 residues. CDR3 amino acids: CASSTQGFYEQYF. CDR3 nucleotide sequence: TGTGCCAGCAGTACCCAGGGATTCTACGAGCAGTACTTC.

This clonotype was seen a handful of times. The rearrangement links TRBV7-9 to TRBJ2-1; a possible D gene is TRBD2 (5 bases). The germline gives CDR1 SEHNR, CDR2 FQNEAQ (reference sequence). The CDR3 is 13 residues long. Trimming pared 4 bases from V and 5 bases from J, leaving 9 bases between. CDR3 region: CASSSDYHNEQFF. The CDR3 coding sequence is TGTGCCAGCAGCTCAGACTACCACAATGAGCAGTTCTTC.

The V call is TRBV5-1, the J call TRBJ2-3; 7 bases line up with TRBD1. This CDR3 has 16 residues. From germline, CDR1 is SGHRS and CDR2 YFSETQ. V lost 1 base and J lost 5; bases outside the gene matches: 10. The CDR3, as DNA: TGCGCCAGCAGCTTGTGGACAGGCCCCGAAGGAGATACGCAGTATTTT. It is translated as CASSLWTGPEGDTQYF.

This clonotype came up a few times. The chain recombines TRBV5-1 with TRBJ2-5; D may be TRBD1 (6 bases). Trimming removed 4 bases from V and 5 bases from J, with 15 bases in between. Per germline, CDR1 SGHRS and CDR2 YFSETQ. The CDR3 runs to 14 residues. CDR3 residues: CASSPWGQAETQYF. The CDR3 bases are TGCGCCAGCAGCCCATGGGGGCAGGCTGAGACCCAGTACTTC. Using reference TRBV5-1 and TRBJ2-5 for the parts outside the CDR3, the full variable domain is KAGVTQTPRYLIKTRGQQVTLSCSPISGHRSVSWYQQTPGQGLQFLFEYFSETQRNKGNFPGRFSGRQFSNSRSEMNVSTLELGDSALYLCASSPWGQAETQYFGPGTRLLVL.

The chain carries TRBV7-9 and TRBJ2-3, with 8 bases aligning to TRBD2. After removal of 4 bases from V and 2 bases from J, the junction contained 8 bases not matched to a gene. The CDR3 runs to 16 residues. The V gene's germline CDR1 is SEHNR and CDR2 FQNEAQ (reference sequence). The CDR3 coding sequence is TGTGCCAGCAGCTATCAAGCGGGGGCCCCCACAGATACGCAGTATTTT. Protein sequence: CASSYQAGAPTDTQYF.

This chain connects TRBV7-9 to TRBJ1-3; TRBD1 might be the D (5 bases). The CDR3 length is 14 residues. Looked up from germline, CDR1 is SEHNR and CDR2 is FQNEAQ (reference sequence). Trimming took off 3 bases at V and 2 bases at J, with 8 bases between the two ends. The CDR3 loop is CASSLSGPGNTIYF. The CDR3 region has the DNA TGTGCCAGCAGCTTGTCGGGGCCTGGAAACACCATATATTTT. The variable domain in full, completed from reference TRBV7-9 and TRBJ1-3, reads DTGVSQNPRHKITKRGQNVTFRCDPISEHNRLYWYRQTLGQGPEFLTYFQNEAQLEKSRLLSDRFSAERPKGSFSTLEIQRTEQGDSAMYLCASSLSGPGNTIYFGEGSWLTVV.

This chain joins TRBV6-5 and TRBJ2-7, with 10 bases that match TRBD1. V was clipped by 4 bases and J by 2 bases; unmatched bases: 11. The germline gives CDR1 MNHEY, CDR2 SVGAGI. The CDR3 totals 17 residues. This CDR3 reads CASSFVLPGQGTYEQYF. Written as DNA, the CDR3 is TGTGCCAGCAGTTTCGTCCTTCCGGGACAGGGGACCTACGAGCAGTACTTC.

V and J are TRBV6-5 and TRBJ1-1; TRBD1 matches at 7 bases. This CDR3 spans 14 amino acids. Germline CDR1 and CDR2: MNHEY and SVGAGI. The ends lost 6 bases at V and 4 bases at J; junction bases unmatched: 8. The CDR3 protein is CASSTGEVGTEAFF. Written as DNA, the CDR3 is TGTGCCAGCAGCACAGGGGAAGTTGGCACTGAAGCTTTCTTT.